The 12 T cell receptor beta chains presented below share a single source sample, sequenced in a study of T cell responses to AZD1222 COVID-19 vaccine. Profiling relied on immunoSEQ multiplex PCR, and the TCRdb table lists in-frame clones only, not all of them. The sample consists of approximately 80,000 clones, approximately 90% of them appearing once. The sample was peripheral blood, taken on day 0 of AZD1222 vaccination. The receptors were gathered from an adult in good health.

The J gene is TRBJ1-1, the V gene TRBV6-6; D gene ambiguous. The CDR3 consists of 10 residues. V lost 2 bases, J lost 8 bases, and 3 bases lay in between. Germline CDR1 is MNHNY and CDR2 is SVGAGI (reference sequence). CDR3 sequence (DNA): TGTGCCAGCAGTTACCAGGAAGCTTTCTTT. Amino acid sequence: CASSYQEAFF.

CDR3 loop: CASSPRRQGAQKNIQYF. CDR3 sequence (DNA): TGTGCCAGCAGCCCGAGAAGACAGGGGGCGCAGAAAAACATTCAGTACTTC. This chain joins TRBV5-6 and TRBJ2-4; 10 nucleotides line up with TRBD1. Per the germline V gene, CDR1 is SGHDT and CDR2 is YYEEEE. Losses at the gene ends were 4 bases for V and 4 bases for J; bases not matched to a gene: 11. This CDR3 comprises 17 residues.

The genes are TRBV13 and TRBJ1-1, with D hard to call. CDR1 and CDR2 (germline): PRHDT, FYEKMQ (reference sequence). The CDR3 has 13 amino acids. The V gene lost 3 bases and the J gene lost 1 base, with 6 bases spanning the gap. This CDR3 is CASSFPENTEAFF. The CDR3 DNA follows: TGTGCCAGCAGCTTCCCGGAGAACACTGAAGCTTTCTTT.

This chain uses TRBV10-1 with TRBJ1-1; no reliable D call. The CDR3 covers 12 residues. Trimming removed 3 bases from V and 0 bases from J, with 2 bases in between. Germline V CDR1 and CDR2: WNHNN, SYGVQD (reference sequence). CDR3 nucleotide sequence: TGCGCCAGCAGTGATCTGAACACTGAAGCTTTCTTT. It translates to CASSDLNTEAFF.

This clone is a singleton in its sample. The chain carries TRBV5-4 and TRBJ2-2; D is unresolved. Trimming cost V 3 bases and J 5 bases, with 5 bases left between them. This CDR3 comprises 12 residues. Germline V gene lookup returns CDR1 SGHNT and CDR2 YYREEE (reference sequence). The CDR3 region has the DNA TGTGCCAGCAGCTCCCTAACCGGGGAGCTGTTTTTT. Translation: CASSSLTGELFF. Together with reference TRBV5-4 and TRBJ2-2, the CDR3 gives the full variable domain: ETGVTQSPTHLIKTRGQQVTLRCSSQSGHNTVSWYQQALGQGPQFIFQYYREEENGRGNFPPRFSGLQFPNYSSELNVNALELDDSALYLCASSSLTGELFFGEGSRLTVL.

The chain uses TRBV5-1 and TRBJ1-6; no reliable D call. Trimming took 0 bases from V and 2 from J, leaving 12 bases between them. This CDR3 has 17 amino acids. Germline V gene sequence: CDR1 SGHRS, CDR2 YFSETQ. For the CDR3, the DNA is TGCGCCAGCAGCTTGGCAACGATGGACGCCTATAATTCACCCCTCCACTTT. Amino acid sequence: CASSLATMDAYNSPLHF.

The chain combines TRBV7-9 with TRBJ2-1; 9 bases align to TRBD2. This CDR3 comprises 13 residues. Trimming at V came to 2 bases and at J to 8 bases, leaving 1 base not matched to a gene. CDR1 SEHNR and CDR2 FQNEAQ come from the germline V gene (reference sequence). The CDR3 loop is CASSLIAGDEQFF. The CDR3 DNA sequence: TGTGCCAGCAGCTTAATAGCGGGAGATGAGCAGTTCTTC.

CDR3 nucleotides: TGTGCCAGCAGTGAAGCGCCAAAGGTTGGCTACACCTTC. Translation gives CASSEAPKVGYTF. The chain links TRBV2 to TRBJ1-2; D unresolved. Looked up from germline, CDR1 is SNHLY and CDR2 is FYNNEI. CDR3 length equals 13 residues. The ends were cut back, 0 bases at V and 7 bases at J, with 9 bases in the middle.

V gene TRBV28 combines with J gene TRBJ1-6, with no clear D. The CDR3 runs 14 residues. The V and J ends lost 9 bases and 6 bases respectively, with 15 bases between them. The germline V gene encodes CDR1 MDHEN and CDR2 SYDVKM. The DNA for the CDR3 is TGTGCCAGGCCCCAGAGGACTCGTAATTCACCCCTCCACTTT. Its translation is CARPQRTRNSPLHF.

This clone was observed a single time. The V and J genes are TRBV4-2 and TRBJ2-1; D may be TRBD1 (7 bases). Trimming took 4 bases from V and 8 from J, leaving 18 bases between them. Germline lookup yields CDR1 LGHNA and CDR2 YNFKEQ. The CDR3 runs to 15 residues. The CDR3, as DNA: TGTGCCAGCAGCCCAGGGGGAGGTGTGGCGGATGAGCAGTTCTTC. Translating gives CASSPGGGVADEQFF.

J is TRBJ1-6 and V is TRBV28, with TRBD1 matching over 8 bases. V shed 1 base, J shed 9 bases, and the junction held 5 bases outside the gene matches. The CDR3 totals 15 residues. Germline V gene lookup returns CDR1 MDHEN and CDR2 SYDVKM. CDR3 nucleotide sequence: TGTGCCAGCAGTTTATCCGGGACAGGTGTTTCACCCCTCCACTTT. It is translated as CASSLSGTGVSPLHF.

The chain uses TRBV5-1 and TRBJ1-2, with D possibly being TRBD1 (5 bases). The CDR3 is 15 residues long. Germline CDR1 SGHRS, CDR2 YFSETQ. V was pared by 1 base and J by 6 bases, with 16 bases between. CDR3 sequence (DNA): TGCGCCAGCAGCTTGAATTCCGGGGGGGATAATGGCTACACCTTC. Translating gives CASSLNSGGDNGYTF.